This TCR beta chain was captured in a study of blood T cells in healthy people across ages. This CDR3 has 12 amino acids. Germline values: CDR1 SGHTA, CDR2 FQGTGA. Trimming pared 5 bases from V and 10 bases from J, leaving 12 bases between. Per sample, extraction of total RNA gave at least 5.5 micrograms in every case. A J-beta primer mix and a sample-barcoded 5' primer were used in a second PCR of about 7 to 11 cycles. Each cDNA molecule was tagged by a template-switch adaptor with 12 random nucleotides. Samples each returned at least 2.5 million CDR3-containing paired-end reads. From the 5' RACE reads, TCRdb called clonotypes with MiXCR, one entry per CDR3 protein. The sample carries over 600,000 distinct CDR3 sequences, 35% to 50% recorded once.

This rearrangement joins TRBV7-3 to TRBJ2-1; D is unresolved. This receptor was obtained from a man older than 75 in good health. Sequenced material: blood. The CDR3 DNA sequence: TGTGCCAGCAGCGGGTGGGCCATCGAGCAGTTCTTC. Translated: CASSGWAIEQFF.